This TCR beta chain was identified in a study of T cell responses to AZD1222 COVID-19 vaccine. CDR1 and CDR2 (germline): LGHDT, YNNKEL (reference sequence). With 0 bases removed from V and 0 bases from J, the gap between germline ends came to 9 bases. The CDR3 has 17 amino acids. To note about this clone: Antigen: not known.

Whole-study findings and limits: Seropositive AZD1222 recipients at baseline numbered only five or six. Only after the peak T cell response were repertoires sampled.

Using immunoSEQ multiplex PCR, the repertoire was profiled, and TCRdb retains in-frame clones only, with some absent. The sample gives 110,000 to 150,000 clones, 92% of which show up once; more than 3% is in the top ten. The rearrangement joins TRBV3-1 (or the pseudogene TRBV3-2) to TRBJ1-6; no clear D gene. The starting material was peripheral blood, obtained on day 0 of AZD1222 vaccination. The source is an adult in good health. CDR3 residues: CASSQDLVSSYNSPLHF. Here the CDR3 DNA reads TGTGCCAGCAGCCAAGATTTGGTTAGCTCCTATAATTCACCCCTCCACTTT.